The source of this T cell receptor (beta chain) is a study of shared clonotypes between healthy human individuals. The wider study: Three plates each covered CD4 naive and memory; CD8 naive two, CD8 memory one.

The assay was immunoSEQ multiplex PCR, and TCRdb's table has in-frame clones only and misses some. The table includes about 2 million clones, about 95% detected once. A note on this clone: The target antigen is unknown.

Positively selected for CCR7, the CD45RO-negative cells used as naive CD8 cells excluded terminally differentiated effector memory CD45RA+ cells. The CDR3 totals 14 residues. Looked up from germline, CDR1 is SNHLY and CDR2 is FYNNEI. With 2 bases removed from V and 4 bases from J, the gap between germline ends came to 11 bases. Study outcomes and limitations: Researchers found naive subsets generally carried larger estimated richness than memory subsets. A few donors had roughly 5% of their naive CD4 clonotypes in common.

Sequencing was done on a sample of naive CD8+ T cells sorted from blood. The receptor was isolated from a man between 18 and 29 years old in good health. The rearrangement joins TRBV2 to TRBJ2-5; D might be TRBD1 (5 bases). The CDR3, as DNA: TGTGCCAGCAGTGAAACCCTTAGGGGAGAGACCCAGTACTTC. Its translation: CASSETLRGETQYF.